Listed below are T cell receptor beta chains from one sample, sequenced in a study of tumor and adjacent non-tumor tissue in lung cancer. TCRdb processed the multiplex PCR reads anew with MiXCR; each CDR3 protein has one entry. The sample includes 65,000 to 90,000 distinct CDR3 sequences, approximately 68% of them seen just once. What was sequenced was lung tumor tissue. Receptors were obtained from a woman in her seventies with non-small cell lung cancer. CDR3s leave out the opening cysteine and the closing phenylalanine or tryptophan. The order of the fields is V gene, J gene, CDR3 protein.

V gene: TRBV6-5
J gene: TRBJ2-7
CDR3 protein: ASTYSTQGAGEQH

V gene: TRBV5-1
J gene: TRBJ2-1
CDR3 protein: ASSPGTSVRAGEQF

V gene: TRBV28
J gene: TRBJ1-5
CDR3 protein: ASSLQGTKWDQPQH

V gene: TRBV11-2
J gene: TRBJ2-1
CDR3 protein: ASSLSPEGRREQL

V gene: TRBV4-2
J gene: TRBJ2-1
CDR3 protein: ASSHGTGGTDNELF

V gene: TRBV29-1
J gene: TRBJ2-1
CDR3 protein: SVDREGTYNKQF

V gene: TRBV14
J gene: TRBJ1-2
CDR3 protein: AIYTKGLNEGYT

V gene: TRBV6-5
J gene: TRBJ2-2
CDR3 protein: ASRLTGTGYTGELL

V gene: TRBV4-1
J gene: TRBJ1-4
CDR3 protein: ASSTHGGGLGFATNEKLF

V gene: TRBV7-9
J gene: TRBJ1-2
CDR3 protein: ASSLWTALRGYT

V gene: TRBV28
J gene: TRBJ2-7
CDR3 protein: VNSFRGDSYEQY

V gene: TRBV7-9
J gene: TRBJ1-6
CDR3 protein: ASSWGRNYNSPLH

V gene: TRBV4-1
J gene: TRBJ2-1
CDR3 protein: ASSSETSGREGGEQF

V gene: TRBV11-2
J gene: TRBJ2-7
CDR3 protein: ASSLDPQRSYEQY

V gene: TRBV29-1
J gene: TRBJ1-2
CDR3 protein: SIQSGAGGYT

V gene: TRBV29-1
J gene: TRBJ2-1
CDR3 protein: SVRDPTKGEQF

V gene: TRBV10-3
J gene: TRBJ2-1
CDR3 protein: AISKSASGSGSEQF

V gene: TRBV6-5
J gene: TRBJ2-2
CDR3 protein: ASRRGQGISTGELF

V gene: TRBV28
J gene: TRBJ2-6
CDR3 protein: VSSLGGSGAKVLT

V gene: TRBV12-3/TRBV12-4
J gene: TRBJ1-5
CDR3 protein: ASSVKTGGVNQPQH

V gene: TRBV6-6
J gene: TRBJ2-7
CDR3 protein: LSRGVSGSYEQY

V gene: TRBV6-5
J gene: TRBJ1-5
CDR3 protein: ASSVRFDNQPQH

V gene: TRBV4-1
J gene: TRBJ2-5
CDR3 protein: ASSHPGLAGGPEQETRY

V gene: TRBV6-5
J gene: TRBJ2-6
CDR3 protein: ASSASGSGANVLT

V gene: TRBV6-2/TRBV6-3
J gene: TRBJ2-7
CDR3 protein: ASTTPGLAVYEQY

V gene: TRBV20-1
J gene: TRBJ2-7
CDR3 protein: SAQTGYEQY

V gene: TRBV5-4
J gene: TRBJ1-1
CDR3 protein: ASRWTTWSAEAF

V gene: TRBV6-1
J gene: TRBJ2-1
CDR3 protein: ASVVGWDSSCNEQF

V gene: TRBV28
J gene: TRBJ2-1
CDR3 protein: ASSLLGAYQRDQF

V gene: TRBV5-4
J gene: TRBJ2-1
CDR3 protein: ASSPSSGANLDNEQF

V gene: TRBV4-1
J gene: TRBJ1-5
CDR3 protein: ASNPGGRGLGQPQH

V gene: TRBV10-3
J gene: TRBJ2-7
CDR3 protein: ASAAGGSHNEQY

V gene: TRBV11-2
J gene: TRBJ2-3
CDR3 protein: ASSVDVLGRDTQY

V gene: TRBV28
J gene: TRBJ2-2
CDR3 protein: ASSGTCGSANTGELF

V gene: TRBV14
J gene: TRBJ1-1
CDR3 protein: ASSPDWRSRMKNTEAF

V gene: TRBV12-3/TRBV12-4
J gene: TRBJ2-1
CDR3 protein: TSSPLSGEQF

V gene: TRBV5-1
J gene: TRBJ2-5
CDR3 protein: ASSLWASGQETQY

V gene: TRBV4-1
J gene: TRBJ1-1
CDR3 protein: ASSPPGYRTDAEAF

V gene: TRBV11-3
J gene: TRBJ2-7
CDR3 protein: TSNLRSGGTYEQY

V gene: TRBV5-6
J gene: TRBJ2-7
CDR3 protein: VSNDGGWVASEQY

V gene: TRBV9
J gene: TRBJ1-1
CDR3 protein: PSSIQDRVTEAF

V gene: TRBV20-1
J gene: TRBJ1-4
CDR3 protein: SARDQHNINEKLF

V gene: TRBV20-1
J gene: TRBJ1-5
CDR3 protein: SAWALSNQPQH

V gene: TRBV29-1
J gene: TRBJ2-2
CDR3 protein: SAGTSGSNVGELF